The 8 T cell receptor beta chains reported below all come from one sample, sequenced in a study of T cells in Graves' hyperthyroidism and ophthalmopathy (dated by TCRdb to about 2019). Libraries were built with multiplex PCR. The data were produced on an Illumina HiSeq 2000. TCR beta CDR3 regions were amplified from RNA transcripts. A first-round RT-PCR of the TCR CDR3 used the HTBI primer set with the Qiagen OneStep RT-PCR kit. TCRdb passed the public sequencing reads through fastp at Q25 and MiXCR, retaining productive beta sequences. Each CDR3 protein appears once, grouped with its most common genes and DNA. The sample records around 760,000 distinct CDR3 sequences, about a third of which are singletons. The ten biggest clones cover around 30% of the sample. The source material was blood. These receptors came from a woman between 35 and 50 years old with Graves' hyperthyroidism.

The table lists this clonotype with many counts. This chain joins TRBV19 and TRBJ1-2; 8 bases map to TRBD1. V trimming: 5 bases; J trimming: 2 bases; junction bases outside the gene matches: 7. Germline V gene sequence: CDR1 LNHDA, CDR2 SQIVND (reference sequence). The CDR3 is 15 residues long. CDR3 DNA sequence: TGTGCCAGTAGTGACCTTTACAGGGGGAACTATGGCTACACCTTC. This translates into CASSDLYRGNYGYTF.

In DNA, the CDR3 is TGTGCCAGCAGTGAATTTTTCTCGGGAGGAAACACCATATATTTT. Its protein is CASSEFFSGGNTIYF. The genes are TRBV6-1 and TRBJ1-3; D not resolved. Deletions cut 2 bases from V and 4 bases from J, with 12 bases between. Germline-derived CDR1 and CDR2 are MNHNS and SASEGT. The CDR3 extends over 15 amino acids.

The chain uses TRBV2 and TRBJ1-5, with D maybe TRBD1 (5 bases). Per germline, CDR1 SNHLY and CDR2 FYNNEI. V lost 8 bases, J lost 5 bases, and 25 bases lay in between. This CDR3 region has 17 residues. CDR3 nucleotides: TGTGCCAGCGGGGACGGGATCAGGGCGTTTATAGATCAGCCCCAGCATTTT. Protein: CASGDGIRAFIDQPQHF. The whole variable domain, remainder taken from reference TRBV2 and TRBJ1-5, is EPEVTQTPSHQVTQMGQEVILRCVPISNHLYFYWYRQILGQKVEFLVSFYNNEISEKSEIFDDQFSVERPDGSNFTLKIRSTKLEDSAMYFCASGDGIRAFIDQPQHFGDGTRLSIL.

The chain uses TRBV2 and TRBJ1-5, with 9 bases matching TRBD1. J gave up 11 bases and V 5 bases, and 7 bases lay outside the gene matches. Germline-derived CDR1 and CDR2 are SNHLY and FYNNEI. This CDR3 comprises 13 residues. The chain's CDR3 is CASSHRGLHSQHF. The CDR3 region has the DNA TGTGCCAGCAGTCACAGGGGGCTTCATTCCCAGCATTTT.

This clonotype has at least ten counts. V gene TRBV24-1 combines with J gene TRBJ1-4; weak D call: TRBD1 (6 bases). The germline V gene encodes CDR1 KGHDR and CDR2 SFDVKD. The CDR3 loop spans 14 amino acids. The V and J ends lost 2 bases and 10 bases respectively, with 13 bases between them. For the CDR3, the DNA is TGTGCCACCAGTGATTGGCGACAGGAGGGAAAACTGTTTTTT. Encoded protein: CATSDWRQEGKLFF.

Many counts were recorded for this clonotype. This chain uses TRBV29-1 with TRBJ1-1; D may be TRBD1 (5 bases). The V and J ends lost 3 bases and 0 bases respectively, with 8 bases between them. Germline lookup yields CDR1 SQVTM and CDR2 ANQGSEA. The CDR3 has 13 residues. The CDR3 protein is CSVDGTVNTEAFF. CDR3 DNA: TGCAGCGTTGATGGGACGGTGAACACTGAAGCTTTCTTT.

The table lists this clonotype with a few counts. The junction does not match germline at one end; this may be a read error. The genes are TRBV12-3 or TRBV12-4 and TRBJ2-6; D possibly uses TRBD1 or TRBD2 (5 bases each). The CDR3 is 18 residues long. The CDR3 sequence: CASRRGPVPESGASVLTF. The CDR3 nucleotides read TGTGCCAGCAGACGGGGACCGGTCCCAGAATCTGGGGCCAGCGTCCTGACTTTC.

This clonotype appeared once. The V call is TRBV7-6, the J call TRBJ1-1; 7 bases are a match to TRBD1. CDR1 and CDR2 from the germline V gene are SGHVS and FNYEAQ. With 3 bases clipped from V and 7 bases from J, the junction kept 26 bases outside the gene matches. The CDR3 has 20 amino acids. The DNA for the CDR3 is TGTGCCAGCAGCTTGGCCCCCACTGACAGGGTCTCGGAGGGAACACTTGAAGCTTTCTTT. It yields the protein CASSLAPTDRVSEGTLEAFF.